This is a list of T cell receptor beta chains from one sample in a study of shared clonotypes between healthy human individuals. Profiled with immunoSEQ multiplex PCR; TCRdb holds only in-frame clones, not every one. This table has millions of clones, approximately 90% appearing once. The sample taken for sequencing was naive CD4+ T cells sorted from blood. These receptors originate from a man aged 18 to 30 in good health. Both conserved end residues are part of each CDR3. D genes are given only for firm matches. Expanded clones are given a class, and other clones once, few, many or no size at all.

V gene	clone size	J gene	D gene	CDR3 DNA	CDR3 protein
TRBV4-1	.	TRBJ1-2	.	TGCGCCAGCAGCCTGGGGGGAGTCCTAAGGGGTGGCTACACCTTC	CASSLGGVLRGGYTF
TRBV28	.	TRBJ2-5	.	TGTGCCAGTTCCGGGACTGTAGAGACCCAGTACTTC	CASSGTVETQYF
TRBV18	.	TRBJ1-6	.	TGTGCCAGCTCACCCCTCGGGGGGGGTACGAATTCACCCCTCCACTTT	CASSPLGGGTNSPLHF
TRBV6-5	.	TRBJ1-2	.	TGTGCCAGCAGTTACGGTGGAGAAAGGCATAACTATGGCTACACCTTC	CASSYGGERHNYGYTF
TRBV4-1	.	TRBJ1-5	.	TGCGCCAGCAGCCAAGAGGGGGGGTATAGCAATCAGCCCCAGCATTTT	CASSQEGGYSNQPQHF
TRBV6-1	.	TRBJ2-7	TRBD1	TGTGCCAGCAGGGAACTTCCGGGACAGTCCTACGAGCAGTACTTC	CASRELPGQSYEQYF
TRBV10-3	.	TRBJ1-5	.	TGTGCCATCAGTGAGTGGCTGCAGCCCCAGCATTTT	CAISEWLQPQHF
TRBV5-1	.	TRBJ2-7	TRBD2	TGCGCCAGCAGCCCTAACCCCGGGACTAGCTCCTACGAGCAGTACTTC	CASSPNPGTSSYEQYF
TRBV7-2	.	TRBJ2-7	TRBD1	TGTGCCAGCAGCTCCGGACAGGGGGCCTACGAGCAGTACTTC	CASSSGQGAYEQYF
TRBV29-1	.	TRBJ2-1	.	TGCAGCGCCGGAACTAGCCACTCCTACAATGAGCAGTTCTTC	CSAGTSHSYNEQFF
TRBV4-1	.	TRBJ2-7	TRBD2	TGCGCCAGCAGCCAGGGGGGGAACTCCTACGAGCAGTACTTC	CASSQGGNSYEQYF
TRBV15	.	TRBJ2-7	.	TGTGCCACCAGCAGAGATACCAGTCACGAGCAGTACTTC	CATSRDTSHEQYF
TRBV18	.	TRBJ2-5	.	TGTGCCAGCTCACCACCGGGAACACCCAGGGAGACCCAGTACTTC	CASSPPGTPRETQYF
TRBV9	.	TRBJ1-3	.	TGTGCCAGCAGCCCAGACACTGGAAACACCATATATTTT	CASSPDTGNTIYF
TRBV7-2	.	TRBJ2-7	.	TGTGCCAGCAGCTTCGGGGGAGGCGACGAGCAGTACTTC	CASSFGGGDEQYF
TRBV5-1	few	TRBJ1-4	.	TGCGCCAGCAGTATCGGCTTTGAAAAACTGTTTTTT	CASSIGFEKLFF
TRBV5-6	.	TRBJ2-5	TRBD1	TGTGCCAGCAGCTTGACGGGACAGGGGCAAGAGACCCAGTACTTC	CASSLTGQGQETQYF
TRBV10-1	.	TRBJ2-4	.	TGCGCCAGCAGTGAGGCCGGAGGGGCCAAAAACATTCAGTACTTC	CASSEAGGAKNIQYF
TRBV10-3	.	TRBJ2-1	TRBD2	TGTGCCATCAGTGAGTCGATAGGGGCGACTAGCGGGAGTGAGAATGAGCAGTTCTTC	CAISESIGATSGSENEQFF
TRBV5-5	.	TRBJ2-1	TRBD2	TGTGCCAGCAGCTGGGCAGCGGGAGGTGGTAACAATGAGCAGTTCTTC	CASSWAAGGGNNEQFF
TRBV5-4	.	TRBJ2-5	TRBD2	TGTGCCAGCAGCCCAGGGACTAAAGAGACCCAGTACTTC	CASSPGTKETQYF
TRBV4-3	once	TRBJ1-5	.	TGCGCCAGCAGCCAAGATCTACAGACTAATCAGCCCCAGCATTTT	CASSQDLQTNQPQHF
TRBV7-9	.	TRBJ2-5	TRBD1	TGTGCCAGCAGCTTAGCGCAATCACAGGGGGCACACCAGACCCAGTACTTC	CASSLAQSQGAHQTQYF
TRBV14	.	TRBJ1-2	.	TGTGCCAGCAGCCAAGGATACGGGGGGAGCGGCTATGGCTACACCTTC	CASSQGYGGSGYGYTF
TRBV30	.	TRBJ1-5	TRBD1	TGTGCCTGGACCCAACAGGGGCCCAGTCAGCCCCAGCATTTT	CAWTQQGPSQPQHF
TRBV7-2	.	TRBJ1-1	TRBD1	TGTGCCAGCACCGACAGGGGAGGAGCCCGGGACACTGAAGCTTTCTTT	CASTDRGGARDTEAFF
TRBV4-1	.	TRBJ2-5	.	TGCGCCAGCAGCCAAGTGGGTGGGCAGGCCAATGCCCAAGAGACCCAGTACTTC	CASSQVGGQANAQETQYF
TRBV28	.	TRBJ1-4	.	TGTGCCAGCAGGGGGGTTTTTTTAAGGGGAACTAATGAAAAACTGTTTTTT	CASRGVFLRGTNEKLFF
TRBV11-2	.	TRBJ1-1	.	TGTGCCAGCAGCTTAGGGGCAAACACTGAAGCTTTCTTT	CASSLGANTEAFF
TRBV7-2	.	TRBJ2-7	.	TGTGCCAGCAAATCGGGGGGCCCTATCACCTACGAGCAGTACTTC	CASKSGGPITYEQYF
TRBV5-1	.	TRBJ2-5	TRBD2	TGCGCCAGCAGCTTGGCCGCGGGGGGTGGCCAAGAGACCCAGTACTTC	CASSLAAGGGQETQYF
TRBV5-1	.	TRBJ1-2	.	TGCGCCAGCAGCCTGGACGGAGACTATGGCTACACCTTC	CASSLDGDYGYTF
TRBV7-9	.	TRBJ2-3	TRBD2	TGTGCCAGCAGCTCTCTAGCGGGTAGCACAGATACGCAGTATTTT	CASSSLAGSTDTQYF
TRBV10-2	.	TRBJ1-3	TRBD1	TGCGCCAGCAGCTATAGCCCCGCGGGACAGAGGATTAACTCTGGAAACACCATATATTTT	CASSYSPAGQRINSGNTIYF
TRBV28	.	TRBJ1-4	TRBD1	TGTGCCAGCACCGAGACAGGGGACGCAACTAATGAAAAACTGTTTTTT	CASTETGDATNEKLFF
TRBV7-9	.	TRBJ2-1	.	TGTGCCAGCAGCTTCTATCCCCGGGACTCCAAGTTCTTC	CASSFYPRDSKFF
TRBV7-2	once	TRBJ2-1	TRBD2	TGTGCCAGCAGCTTAGGATTAGCGGGGGGCCACAATGAGCAGTTCTTC	CASSLGLAGGHNEQFF
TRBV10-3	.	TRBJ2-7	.	TGTGCCATCAGTGCAGATGCCTACGAGCAGTACTTC	CAISADAYEQYF
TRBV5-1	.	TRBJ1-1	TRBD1	TGCGCCAGCAGCTTGGGGGTACAGGGGGACACTGAAGCTTTCTTT	CASSLGVQGDTEAFF
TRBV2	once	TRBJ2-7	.	TGTGCCAGCAGAATGGAGGGGGTTCCTAGCTCCTACGAGCAGTACTTC	CASRMEGVPSSYEQYF
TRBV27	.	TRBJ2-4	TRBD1	TGTGCCAGCAGCCCGGGACAGGGGACTCTAGCCAAAAACATTCAGTACTTC	CASSPGQGTLAKNIQYF
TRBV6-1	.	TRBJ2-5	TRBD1	TGTGCCAGCACCCCTGGAGGCAGGGGGTTAGAGACCCAGTACTTC	CASTPGGRGLETQYF
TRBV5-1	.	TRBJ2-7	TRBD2	TGCGCCAGCAGCCAAACTAGCGGGGCCTACGAGCAGTACTTC	CASSQTSGAYEQYF